Shown below are 4 T cell receptor beta chains from a single sample sequenced in a study of regulatory and conventional T cells in RAG deficiency. Only in-frame clones appear in the TCRdb table, and some are missing; sequencing was by immunoSEQ multiplex PCR. The sample holds approximately 9,000 clones, 70% to 90% seen once. Blood CD4+ CD25-high CD127-low regulatory T cells supplied the genomic DNA template. These data were likewise used in another study, on regulatory T cells. Turning to that study: The primer mix had 52 TRBV and 13 TRBJ primers.

The sample taken for sequencing was Tregs sorted from blood. Receptors originate from a human donor in good health.

This rearrangement joins TRBV5-1 to TRBJ2-5; no clear D gene. Per germline, CDR1 SGHRS and CDR2 YFSETQ. Trimming took off 0 bases at V and 0 bases at J, with 6 bases between the two ends. This CDR3 is built from 14 residues. CDR3 sequence reads: CASSLDGYQETQYF. The CDR3 DNA sequence: TGCGCCAGCAGCTTGGACGGCTACCAAGAGACCCAGTACTTC.

The chain couples TRBV30 to TRBJ2-5; 8 bases agree with TRBD1. Trimming took 4 bases from V and 6 from J; bases not matched to a gene: 7. The germline CDR1 and CDR2 sequences are GTSNPN and SVGIG (reference sequence). This CDR3 has 13 residues. CDR3 amino acids: CAWNPGGRQTQYF. In nucleotides, the CDR3 is TGTGCCTGGAATCCAGGGGGCAGGCAGACCCAGTACTTC.

The chain carries TRBV29-1 and TRBJ2-6, with a possible D match to TRBD1 (6 bases). Germline V CDR1 and CDR2: SQVTM, ANQGSEA. V gave up 6 bases and J gave up 1 base, with 13 bases separating them. This CDR3 has 15 residues. This CDR3 reads CSVSWTVSGANVLTF. DNA of the CDR3: TGCAGCGTGTCCTGGACAGTTTCTGGGGCCAACGTCCTGACTTTC.

The chain joins TRBV10-1 to TRBJ2-7; D is undetermined. This CDR3 has 13 residues. The V end was cut by 3 bases, the J end by 6 bases, with 12 bases between. The germline V gene has CDR1 WNHNN and CDR2 SYGVQD (reference sequence). In DNA, the CDR3 is TGCGCCAGCAGTGAACCCCCCGGTGGCGAGCAGTACTTC. As protein: CASSEPPGGEQYF.